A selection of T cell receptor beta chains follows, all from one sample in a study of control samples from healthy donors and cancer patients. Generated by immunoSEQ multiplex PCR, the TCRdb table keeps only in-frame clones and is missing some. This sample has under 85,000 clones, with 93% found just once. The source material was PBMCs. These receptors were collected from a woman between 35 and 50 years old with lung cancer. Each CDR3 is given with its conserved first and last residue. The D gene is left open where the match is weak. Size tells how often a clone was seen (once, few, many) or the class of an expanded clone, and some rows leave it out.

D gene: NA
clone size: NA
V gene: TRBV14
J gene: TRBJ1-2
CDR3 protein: CASSQEGRRTGYTF
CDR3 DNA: TGTGCCAGCAGCCAAGAGGGACGGCGAACGGGCTACACCTTC

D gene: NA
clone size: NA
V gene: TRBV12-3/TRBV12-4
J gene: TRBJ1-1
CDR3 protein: CASSLGTEAFF
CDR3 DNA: TGTGCCAGCAGTTTAGGGACTGAAGCTTTCTTT

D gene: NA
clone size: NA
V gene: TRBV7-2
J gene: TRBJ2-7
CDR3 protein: CASSSGQLDVGDEQYF
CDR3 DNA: TGTGCCAGCAGCTCAGGACAGTTAGACGTTGGGGACGAGCAGTACTTC

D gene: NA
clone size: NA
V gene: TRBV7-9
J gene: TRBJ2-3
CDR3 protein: CATHPSGPVTDTQYF
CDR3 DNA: TGTGCCACCCACCCCTCGGGGCCGGTCACAGATACGCAGTATTTT

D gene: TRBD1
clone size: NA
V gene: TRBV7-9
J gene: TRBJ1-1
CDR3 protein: CASSTQGVMTEAFF
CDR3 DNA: TGTGCCAGCAGTACCCAGGGGGTAATGACTGAAGCTTTCTTT

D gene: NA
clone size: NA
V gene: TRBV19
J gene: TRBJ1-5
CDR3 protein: CASSIKQGPQPQHF
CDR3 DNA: TGTGCCAGTAGTATAAAACAGGGTCCGCAGCCCCAGCATTTT

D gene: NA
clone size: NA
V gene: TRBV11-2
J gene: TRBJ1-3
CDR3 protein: CASSLGSSSGNTIYF
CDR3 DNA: TGTGCCAGCAGCTTAGGTTCATCCTCTGGAAACACCATATATTTT

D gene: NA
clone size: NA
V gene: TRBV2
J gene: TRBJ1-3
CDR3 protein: CASSAQGALGNTIYF
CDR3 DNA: TGTGCCAGCAGTGCTCAAGGGGCGCTCGGAAACACCATATATTTT

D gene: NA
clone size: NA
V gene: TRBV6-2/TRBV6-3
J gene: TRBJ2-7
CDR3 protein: CASSFGTGYEQYF
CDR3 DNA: TGTGCCAGCAGTTTTGGGACGGGCTACGAGCAGTACTTC

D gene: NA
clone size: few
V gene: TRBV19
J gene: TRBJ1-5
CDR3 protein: CASSIAEHSNQPQHF
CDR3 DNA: TGTGCCAGTAGTATAGCAGAACATAGCAATCAGCCCCAGCATTTT

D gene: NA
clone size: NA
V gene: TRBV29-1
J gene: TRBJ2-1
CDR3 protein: CSVEQGPNEQFF
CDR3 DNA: TGCAGCGTTGAACAGGGTCCCAATGAGCAGTTCTTC

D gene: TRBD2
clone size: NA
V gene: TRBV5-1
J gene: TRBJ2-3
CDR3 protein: CASRLERGALTDTQYF
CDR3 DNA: TGCGCCAGCAGGCTGGAGCGGGGGGCCCTCACAGATACGCAGTATTTT

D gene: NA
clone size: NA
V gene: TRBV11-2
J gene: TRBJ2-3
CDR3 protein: CASSLVQDTQYF
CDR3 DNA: TGTGCCAGCAGCTTAGTACAGGATACGCAGTATTTT